Listed below are T cell receptor beta chains from one sample, sequenced in a study of blood T cell repertoires in COVID-19. Repertoires were generated with immunoSEQ multiplex PCR, while TCRdb's copy carries only in-frame clones and drops some. The profile covers some 97,000 clones, with roughly 80% appearing a single time and 10% to 15% taken by the ten largest. The sequencing input was peripheral blood. All receptors come from a man aged 45-65 years with active or convalescent COVID-19. Both conserved end residues are part of each CDR3. Fields, in order: J gene, V gene, D gene, clone size, CDR3 protein, CDR3 DNA. A D gene is named only where the DNA matches it firmly. Clone size is stated in some rows and not others, as once, few, many or a class when expanded.

J gene: TRBJ1-6
V gene: TRBV10-3
D gene: -
clone size: -
CDR3 protein: CAISEHRSGQGMSPLHF
CDR3 DNA: TGTGCCATCAGTGAGCATCGTTCGGGACAAGGGATGTCACCCCTCCACTTT

J gene: TRBJ2-2
V gene: TRBV19
D gene: TRBD1
clone size: -
CDR3 protein: CASSTGRDTGTGRELFF
CDR3 DNA: TGTGCCAGTAGTACGGGGCGAGACACCGGGACAGGACGGGAGCTGTTTTTT

J gene: TRBJ2-5
V gene: TRBV29-1
D gene: TRBD1
clone size: -
CDR3 protein: CSVGQDPQETQYF
CDR3 DNA: TGCAGCGTCGGACAGGACCCTCAAGAGACCCAGTACTTC

J gene: TRBJ1-5
V gene: TRBV30
D gene: TRBD1
clone size: -
CDR3 protein: CAWSATGTNQPQHF
CDR3 DNA: TGTGCCTGGAGTGCGACAGGGACCAATCAGCCCCAGCATTTT

J gene: TRBJ2-1
V gene: TRBV6-4
D gene: -
clone size: -
CDR3 protein: CASLRGGAGGNEQFF
CDR3 DNA: TGTGCCAGCTTGAGGGGAGGCGCGGGTGGGAATGAGCAGTTCTTC

J gene: TRBJ2-7
V gene: TRBV6-1
D gene: -
clone size: once
CDR3 protein: CASSEGTDSYEQYF
CDR3 DNA: TGTGCCAGCAGTGAAGGGACAGACTCCTACGAGCAGTACTTC

J gene: TRBJ1-2
V gene: TRBV11-2
D gene: -
clone size: -
CDR3 protein: CASSALIQGHGYTF
CDR3 DNA: TGTGCCAGCAGCGCACTCATACAGGGACATGGCTACACCTTC

J gene: TRBJ2-3
V gene: TRBV30
D gene: -
clone size: -
CDR3 protein: CAWSPGSDTQYF
CDR3 DNA: TGTGCCTGGAGTCCAGGGTCAGATACGCAGTATTTT

J gene: TRBJ2-7
V gene: TRBV4-1
D gene: -
clone size: -
CDR3 protein: CASSQELPHGGLSYEQYF
CDR3 DNA: TGCGCCAGCAGCCAAGAACTCCCCCATGGGGGACTCTCCTACGAGCAGTACTTC

J gene: TRBJ2-7
V gene: TRBV29-1
D gene: -
clone size: once
CDR3 protein: CSVEGTDLYEQYF
CDR3 DNA: TGCAGCGTTGAAGGGACAGATCTCTACGAGCAGTACTTC

J gene: TRBJ1-2
V gene: TRBV28
D gene: -
clone size: few
CDR3 protein: CASSLDSRLNGYTF
CDR3 DNA: TGTGCCAGCAGTCTGGACAGTCGTCTGAATGGCTACACCTTC

J gene: TRBJ1-1
V gene: TRBV24-1
D gene: -
clone size: -
CDR3 protein: CATSDNGQEAFF
CDR3 DNA: TGTGCCACCAGTGATAACGGACAGGAAGCTTTCTTT

J gene: TRBJ1-2
V gene: TRBV27
D gene: -
clone size: -
CDR3 protein: CASSVQGDRGYTF
CDR3 DNA: TGTGCCAGCAGTGTACAGGGCGATCGGGGCTACACCTTC

J gene: TRBJ2-3
V gene: TRBV24-1
D gene: TRBD1
clone size: -
CDR3 protein: CATSEWTGRTDTQYF
CDR3 DNA: TGTGCCACCAGTGAGTGGACAGGGAGGACAGATACGCAGTATTTT

J gene: TRBJ1-2
V gene: TRBV9
D gene: -
clone size: -
CDR3 protein: CASSVGTANYGYTF
CDR3 DNA: TGTGCCAGCAGCGTAGGGACAGCCAACTATGGCTACACCTTC

J gene: TRBJ1-1
V gene: TRBV11-3
D gene: -
clone size: once
CDR3 protein: CASSGGGTEAFF
CDR3 DNA: TGTGCCAGCAGCGGGGGAGGCACTGAAGCTTTCTTT

J gene: TRBJ2-1
V gene: TRBV18
D gene: -
clone size: once
CDR3 protein: CASSPPLGASVEFF
CDR3 DNA: TGTGCCAGCTCACCACCGTTAGGGGCTAGCGTAGAGTTCTTC

J gene: TRBJ2-2
V gene: TRBV18
D gene: -
clone size: -
CDR3 protein: CASSPLGQRPGELFF
CDR3 DNA: TGTGCCAGCTCACCACTCGGTCAGCGACCCGGGGAGCTGTTTTTT

J gene: TRBJ2-1
V gene: TRBV28
D gene: -
clone size: -
CDR3 protein: CASSLRALGRNEQFF
CDR3 DNA: TGTGCCAGCAGTTTGAGGGCCTTAGGGCGCAATGAGCAGTTCTTC

J gene: TRBJ1-2
V gene: TRBV3-1/TRBV3-2
D gene: -
clone size: -
CDR3 protein: CASSPDTRNGYTF
CDR3 DNA: TGTGCCAGCAGCCCGGACACACGTAATGGCTACACCTTC

J gene: TRBJ2-3
V gene: TRBV19
D gene: -
clone size: -
CDR3 protein: CASRAGDTQYF
CDR3 DNA: TGTGCCAGTAGGGCAGGGGATACGCAGTATTTT

J gene: TRBJ1-3
V gene: TRBV3-1/TRBV3-2
D gene: TRBD1
clone size: -
CDR3 protein: CASSQGQGSGNTIYF
CDR3 DNA: TGTGCCAGCAGCCAGGGACAGGGTTCGGGAAACACCATATATTTT

J gene: TRBJ2-7
V gene: TRBV5-1
D gene: TRBD1
clone size: few
CDR3 protein: CASSSRTGDYEQYF
CDR3 DNA: TGCGCCAGCAGCTCACGGACAGGGGACTACGAGCAGTACTTC

J gene: TRBJ2-3
V gene: TRBV19
D gene: TRBD2
clone size: -
CDR3 protein: CASSRLAGELEDTQYF
CDR3 DNA: TGTGCCAGTAGTAGACTAGCGGGAGAGTTGGAGGATACGCAGTATTTT

J gene: TRBJ1-1
V gene: TRBV19
D gene: -
clone size: -
CDR3 protein: CASSTTMNTEAFF
CDR3 DNA: TGTGCCAGTAGCACCACAATGAACACTGAAGCTTTCTTT